The 21 T cell receptor beta chains below were found in one sample sequenced in a study of T cell responses to AZD1222 COVID-19 vaccine (TCRdb year 2021). Library method: the immunoSEQ multiplex PCR assay. The source is immuneACCESS, and TCRdb retained only in-frame sequences with V and J called. Part of the clones is not carried over; for the studies checked, unresolved V genes explain less than half of this, and the remainder is unexplained. Recorded for this sample are about 130,000 clones; roughly 88% of them occurred a single time. 7.5% to 8% of the sample is held by the ten biggest clonotypes. Taken with the paper, the label for time point translates to: baseline before first vaccination. The material was peripheral blood, obtained on day 0 of AZD1222 vaccination. The receptors shown here come from an adult in good health.

This chain connects TRBV6-1 to TRBJ2-7, with D unclear. V lost 2 bases, J lost 2 bases, and 10 bases lay in between. This CDR3 region has 14 residues. The germline V gene encodes CDR1 MNHNS and CDR2 SASEGT. For the CDR3, the DNA is TGTGCCAGCAGTGAAAACCGGGCCCCCTACGAGCAGTACTTC. As protein: CASSENRAPYEQYF.

The V call is TRBV5-6, the J call TRBJ2-7; 9 nucleotides agree with TRBD1. Germline assignment: CDR1 SGHDT and CDR2 YYEEEE. The V gene end was trimmed by 4 bases and the J gene end by 2 bases; junction bases not matched to a gene: 7. This CDR3 comprises 15 residues. Here the CDR3 reads CASSTGGKGAYEQYF. Written as DNA, the CDR3 is TGTGCCAGCAGCACAGGGGGCAAAGGGGCCTACGAGCAGTACTTC. Combining the CDR3 with reference TRBV5-6 and TRBJ2-7 gives the whole variable domain DAGVTQSPTHLIKTRGQQVTLRCSPKSGHDTVSWYQQALGQGPQFIFQYYEEEERQRGNFPDRFSGHQFPNYSSELNVNALLLGDSALYLCASSTGGKGAYEQYFGPGTRLTVT.

The rearrangement links TRBV9 to TRBJ2-5, with 9 bases fitting TRBD1. The CDR3 loop spans 13 amino acids. V lost 2 bases to trimming and J lost 5 bases; unmatched junction nucleotides: 1. Germline loops: CDR1 SGDLS, CDR2 YYNGEE. The CDR3 region has the DNA TGTGCCAGCAGCGTTGGACAGGGGGAGACCCAGTACTTC. This encodes CASSVGQGETQYF. The full variable domain, in which reference TRBV9 and TRBJ2-5 provide the parts outside the CDR3, is DSGVTQTPKHLITATGQRVTLRCSPRSGDLSVYWYQQSLDQGLQFLIQYYNGEERAKGNILERFSAQQFPDLHSELNLSSLELGDSALYFCASSVGQGETQYFGPGTRLLVL.

The CDR3 protein is CASSLSGTGTGGRYEQYF. The CDR3 DNA is TGTGCCAGCAGTTTATCTGGGACGGGAACAGGGGGCAGGTACGAGCAGTACTTC. This sequence joins TRBV27 and TRBJ2-7; TRBD1 agrees at 9 bases. The CDR3 is 18 amino acids. Germline values: CDR1 MNHEY, CDR2 SMNVEV (reference sequence). The V segment lost 0 bases and the J segment 4 bases; nucleotides outside the gene matches: 13.

This chain joins TRBV18 and TRBJ1-1, with 8 bases that match TRBD1. Germline V CDR1 and CDR2: KGHSH, LQKENI. V lost 4 bases and J lost 0; bases outside the gene matches: 4. The CDR3 spans 15 residues. This CDR3 is CASSLGTGMNTEAFF. The CDR3 DNA reads as TGTGCCAGCTCACTGGGGACAGGAATGAACACTGAAGCTTTCTTT.

This chain connects TRBV5-4 to TRBJ1-6, with a tentative D call TRBD1 (5 bases). V gave up 0 bases and J gave up 7 bases, with 17 bases separating them. This CDR3 is built from 17 residues. Germline CDR1 SGHNT, CDR2 YYREEE (reference sequence). This CDR3 is CASSLAQSQGGNSPLHF. The CDR3 bases are TGTGCCAGCAGCTTGGCGCAGAGTCAGGGAGGGAATTCACCCCTCCACTTT.

The chain employs TRBV2 and TRBJ2-3; D assignment may be TRBD1 or TRBD2 (5 bases each). Germline V gene lookup returns CDR1 SNHLY and CDR2 FYNNEI. Deletions cut 6 bases from V and 2 bases from J, with 12 bases between. This CDR3 is 14 amino acids long. The CDR3 protein is CASRAWDVTDTQYF. CDR3 nucleotides: TGTGCCAGCAGGGCCTGGGACGTCACAGATACGCAGTATTTT.

This chain joins TRBV5-4 and TRBJ2-3, with D hard to call. The V and J ends lost 4 bases and 5 bases respectively, with 14 bases between them. Per germline, CDR1 SGHNT and CDR2 YYREEE (reference sequence). The CDR3 loop spans 14 amino acids. In nucleotides, the CDR3 is TGTGCCAGCAGCCCCCCTGGGGTAAAAGATACGCAGTATTTT. Translated: CASSPPGVKDTQYF.

The chain recombines TRBV5-4 with TRBJ1-2, with 9 bases lining up with TRBD1. From germline, CDR1 is SGHNT and CDR2 YYREEE (reference sequence). V was clipped by 4 bases and J by 4 bases; unmatched bases: 8. The CDR3 extends over 15 amino acids. The CDR3 protein is CASSPPGTGSYGYTF. The CDR3 nucleotides are TGTGCCAGCAGCCCCCCCGGGACAGGGAGCTATGGCTACACCTTC.

This chain uses TRBV28 with TRBJ2-7, with 10 bases matching TRBD1. The V gene end was trimmed by 5 bases and the J gene end by 4 bases; junction bases not matched to a gene: 8. Germline V gene sequence: CDR1 MDHEN, CDR2 SYDVKM. The CDR3 totals 15 residues. The DNA for the CDR3 is TGTGCCAGCAGTCAACCGGGACAGGGGTCTTACGAGCAGTACTTC. This gives the protein CASSQPGQGSYEQYF.

The CDR3 region is CASSLTGLDQPQHF. DNA for the CDR3: TGTGCCAGCAGCTTAACAGGTTTAGATCAGCCCCAGCATTTT. The genes are TRBV11-2 and TRBJ1-5; possible D gene TRBD1, 5 bases. The CDR3 sequence is 14 residues long. Germline V gene data show CDR1 as SGHAT and CDR2 as FQNNGV. V shed 2 bases and J shed 5 bases, with 10 bases lying between them.

This chain links TRBV4-3 with TRBJ1-2, with D unclear. The germline V gene encodes CDR1 LGHNA and CDR2 YSLEER. This CDR3 spans 16 amino acids. V was shortened by 0 bases and J by 1 base, with 12 bases between the two germline ends. This CDR3 reads CASSQDQAVINYGYTF. CDR3 in DNA: TGCGCCAGCAGCCAAGATCAGGCAGTGATTAACTATGGCTACACCTTC.

The CDR3 nucleotides are TGCGCCAGCAGCTTTGATACCGGTTTAGCTTTCTTT. It encodes CASSFDTGLAFF. The chain combines TRBV5-1 with TRBJ1-1; D remains unclear. The CDR3 has 12 amino acids. Trimming cost V 2 bases and J 10 bases, with 12 bases left between them. Germline CDR1 is SGHRS and CDR2 is YFSETQ.

The chain has TRBV7-9 and TRBJ2-1, with 14 positions matching TRBD2. The junction had 11 bases not matched to a gene; V was cut back by 5 bases and J by 8 bases. The CDR3 extends over 17 amino acids. Germline CDR1 is SEHNR and CDR2 is FQNEAQ (reference sequence). CDR3 coding DNA: TGTGCCAGCAGCCTCCCGGGACTAGCGGGAGAGGGGGATGAGCAGTTCTTC. Translated: CASSLPGLAGEGDEQFF.

This sequence joins TRBV28 and TRBJ2-5; 9 nucleotides match TRBD2. CDR3 length: 15 amino acids. Germline V gene data show CDR1 as MDHEN and CDR2 as SYDVKM. V lost 2 bases, J lost 5 bases, and 6 bases stayed unmatched. This chain's CDR3 is CASSLISGGEETQYF. The CDR3 nucleotides are TGTGCCAGCAGTTTAATTAGCGGGGGCGAGGAGACCCAGTACTTC.

The rearrangement joins TRBV3-1 (or the pseudogene TRBV3-2) to TRBJ1-4; 7 nucleotides agree with TRBD1. Trimming at V came to 4 bases and at J to 0 bases, leaving 2 bases not matched to a gene. The CDR3 sequence is 15 residues long. Germline V gene sequence: CDR1 LGHDT, CDR2 YNNKEL (reference sequence). The CDR3 sequence is CASSPQGATNEKLFF. The CDR3 DNA follows: TGTGCCAGCAGCCCGCAGGGGGCAACTAATGAAAAACTGTTTTTT.

The gene calls are TRBV11-3 and TRBJ2-1; 9 positions agree with TRBD2. Unmatched junction bases numbered 3, after V lost 1 base and J lost 5 bases. CDR1 SGHNT and CDR2 YENEEA come from the germline V gene. The CDR3 has 15 amino acids. CDR3 DNA: TGTGCCAGCAGCTTAGGACTAGCGGCGAACAATGAGCAGTTCTTC. Amino acids: CASSLGLAANNEQFF.

The chain joins TRBV5-6 to TRBJ1-4; no reliable D call. V shed 0 bases and J shed 1 base, with 13 bases lying between them. Germline values: CDR1 SGHDT, CDR2 YYEEEE. CDR3 length: 17 amino acids. Here the CDR3 reads CASSLVRASGTNEKLFF. The CDR3 nucleotides are TGTGCCAGCAGCTTGGTGAGGGCCAGTGGAACTAATGAAAAACTGTTTTTT.

The chain joins TRBV6-1 to TRBJ2-2; no clear D. The germline gives CDR1 MNHNS, CDR2 SASEGT. This CDR3 region has 13 residues. Trimming took off 3 bases at V and 3 bases at J, with 5 bases between the two ends. The chain's CDR3 is CASSDWDTGELFF. Here the CDR3 DNA reads TGTGCCAGCAGTGATTGGGACACCGGGGAGCTGTTTTTT.

V is TRBV30 and J is TRBJ1-3; no clear D. Germline loops: CDR1 GTSNPN, CDR2 SVGIG (reference sequence). The CDR3 runs to 15 residues. V was shortened by 0 bases and J by 0 bases, with 9 bases between the two germline ends. The CDR3 loop reads CAWSVSALSGNTIYF. CDR3 in DNA: TGTGCCTGGAGTGTGAGTGCCCTCTCTGGAAACACCATATATTTT. Filled out from reference TRBV30 and TRBJ1-3, the complete variable domain reads SQTIHQWPATLVQPVGSPLSLECTVEGTSNPNLYWYRQAAGRGLQLLFYSVGIGQISSEVPQNLSASRPQDRQFILSSKKLLLSDSGFYLCAWSVSALSGNTIYFGEGSWLTVV.

V and J are TRBV5-6 and TRBJ2-7; maybe TRBD1 (6 bases). The germline V gene encodes CDR1 SGHDT and CDR2 YYEEEE. The CDR3 is 13 residues long. V was cut by 0 bases and J by 5 bases, with 9 bases left in between. The CDR3 DNA is TGTGCCAGCAGCTTGGGACAGGCCGACGAGCAGTACTTC. Protein product: CASSLGQADEQYF.